Presented here are 11 T cell receptor beta chains from one specimen sequenced in a study of early T cells in non-severe SARS-CoV-2 infection. TCRdb re-called the 5' RACE reads through MiXCR, storing one row per CDR3 protein. The profile shows more than 80,000 distinct CDR3 sequences, around 15% of them singletons. The sequencing input was whole blood. These receptors all come from an adult who was a healthcare worker with PCR-confirmed SARS-CoV-2 infection or an uninfected control (not recorded which).

In its sample, this clonotype was seen a few times. This chain connects TRBV27 to TRBJ2-4, with TRBD1 matching 8 bases. The CDR3 is made up of 15 amino acids. The V segment lost 2 bases and the J segment 6 bases; nucleotides outside the gene matches: 6. The germline gives CDR1 MNHEY, CDR2 SMNVEV (reference sequence). As DNA, the CDR3 is TGTGCCAGCAGTTTAACCGGACAGGGTTCAAACATTCAGTACTTC. It codes for CASSLTGQGSNIQYF.

This clonotype was seen at least ten times. This sequence joins TRBV28 and TRBJ2-7; D not resolved. This CDR3 is built from 12 residues. Trimming pared 8 bases from V and 0 bases from J, leaving 8 bases between. Germline V gene data show CDR1 as MDHEN and CDR2 as SYDVKM. The CDR3 is CASHTSSYEQYF. The CDR3 nucleotides read TGTGCCAGCCACACTTCCTCCTACGAGCAGTACTTC. Full variable domain (outside the CDR3, taken from reference TRBV28 and TRBJ2-7): DVKVTQSSRYLVKRTGEKVFLECVQDMDHENMFWYRQDPGLGLRLIYFSYDVKMKEKGDIPEGYSVSREKKERFSLILESASTNQTSMYLCASHTSSYEQYFGPGTRLTVT.

This clonotype was observed a handful of times. J is TRBJ2-3 and V is TRBV29-1; the D gene could be TRBD1 or TRBD2 (5 bases each). Between the trimmed V and J ends, which lost 7 bases and 1 base, there was a span of 21 bases. From germline, CDR1 is SQVTM and CDR2 ANQGSEA. The CDR3 consists of 16 residues. In DNA, the CDR3 is TGCAGCGCCTGGGCAGGGTTTGGTAGCGGCACAGATACGCAGTATTTT. Translation: CSAWAGFGSGTDTQYF.

The chain combines TRBV5-1 with TRBJ1-1, with 8 bases identical to TRBD1. CDR1 is SGHRS and CDR2 is YFSETQ in the germline V gene. The CDR3 sequence is 12 residues long. The V segment lost 4 bases and the J segment 7 bases; nucleotides outside the gene matches: 3. CDR3 DNA sequence: TGCGCCAGCAGCCATGGGACAGGTGAAGCTTTCTTT. It codes for CASSHGTGEAFF.

V is TRBV20-1 and J is TRBJ1-1, with D perhaps TRBD1 (6 bases). The CDR3 sequence is 18 residues long. Trimming stripped 0 bases from V and 1 base from J, with 21 bases between. Germline V lookup: CDR1 DFQATT, CDR2 SNEGSKA (reference sequence). This CDR3 is CSARDWPLRGEKNTEAFF. DNA for the CDR3: TGCAGTGCTAGAGATTGGCCCCTTAGGGGGGAAAAGAACACTGAAGCTTTCTTT.

This clonotype was counted between two and nine times. V gene TRBV29-1 combines with J gene TRBJ1-2, with D maybe TRBD1 (5 bases). CDR1 is SQVTM and CDR2 is ANQGSEA in the germline V gene. Trimming cost V 2 bases and J 4 bases, with 14 bases left between them. The CDR3 sequence is 14 residues long. The CDR3 loop reads CSVEPPFRGYGYTF. The CDR3 coding sequence is TGCAGCGTTGAACCCCCTTTTAGGGGCTATGGCTACACCTTC.

This clonotype was found a few times. The chain uses TRBV12-3 or TRBV12-4 and TRBJ1-5; D gene uncertain. CDR3 length: 12 amino acids. V was cut by 3 bases and J by 5 bases, with 5 bases left in between. The CDR3 DNA reads TGTGCCAGCAGTTTGGGTTATCAGCCCCAGCATTTT. Translation: CASSLGYQPQHF.

This clonotype was observed a few times. The chain has TRBV7-8 and TRBJ2-3; TRBD2 aligns across 7 bases. J lost 1 base, V lost 4 bases, and 11 bases had no gene match. This CDR3 is built from 17 residues. The germline V gene has CDR1 SGHVS and CDR2 FQNEAQ. CDR3: CASSYQREGRGTDTQYF. The CDR3 nucleotides read TGTGCCAGCAGCTACCAGCGGGAAGGGAGGGGCACAGATACGCAGTATTTT.

This clonotype was found a few times. The rearrangement joins TRBV6-2 or TRBV6-3 to TRBJ2-1, with D unclear. The germline CDR1 and CDR2 sequences are MNHEY and SVGEGT. Trimming pared 2 bases from V and 10 bases from J, leaving 9 bases between. This CDR3 has 12 amino acids. CDR3 DNA: TGTGCCAGCAGTTACATCGGGTCAGAGCAGTTCTTC. Protein sequence: CASSYIGSEQFF.

This clonotype occurred a few times. The V gene is TRBV2, the J gene TRBJ2-7, with 10 nucleotides matching TRBD1. Trimming removed 6 bases from V and 0 bases from J; junction bases left unmatched: 8. This CDR3 spans 16 amino acids. Germline CDR1 SNHLY, CDR2 FYNNEI. The CDR3 here is CASSNPRTGGSYEQYF. CDR3 sequence (DNA): TGTGCCAGCAGCAACCCGCGGACAGGGGGCTCCTACGAGCAGTACTTC.

As concerns this clonotype: Since a much larger clone is just one base distant, this may be a read error. The chain uses TRBV29-1 and TRBJ1-5; no firm D call. The germline gives CDR1 SQVTM, CDR2 ANQGSEA. This CDR3 spans 15 amino acids. Here the CDR3 reads CSVADGLLGNRPQHF. In DNA form, the CDR3 reads TGCAGCGTAGCCGATGGACTACTAGGAAATCGGCCCCAGCATTTT.